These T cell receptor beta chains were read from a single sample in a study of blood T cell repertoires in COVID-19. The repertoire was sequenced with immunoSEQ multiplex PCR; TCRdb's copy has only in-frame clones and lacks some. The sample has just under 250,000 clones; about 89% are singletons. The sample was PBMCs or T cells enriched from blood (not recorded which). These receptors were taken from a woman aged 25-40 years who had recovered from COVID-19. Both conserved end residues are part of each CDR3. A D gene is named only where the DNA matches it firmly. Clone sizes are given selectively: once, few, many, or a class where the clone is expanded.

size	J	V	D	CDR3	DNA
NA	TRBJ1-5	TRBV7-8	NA	CASIELTGPYSNQPQHF	TGTGCCAGCATCGAACTCACAGGTCCTTATAGCAATCAGCCCCAGCATTTT
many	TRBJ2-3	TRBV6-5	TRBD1	CASGAGQGYTDTQYF	TGTGCCAGCGGCGCGGGACAGGGATACACAGATACGCAGTATTTT
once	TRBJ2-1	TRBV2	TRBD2	CASRRTTSGGSYNEQFF	TGTGCCAGCAGACGAACGACTAGCGGGGGCTCCTACAATGAGCAGTTCTTC
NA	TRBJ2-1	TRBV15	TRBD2	CATSTGEGLAQFF	TGTGCCACCAGCACCGGAGAGGGACTAGCCCAGTTCTTC
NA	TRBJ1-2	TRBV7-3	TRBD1	CASSPNGPGGHYGYTF	TGTGCCAGCAGCCCAAACGGGCCAGGGGGGCACTATGGCTACACCTTC
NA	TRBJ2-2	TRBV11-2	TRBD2	CASSFGGRAGELFF	TGTGCCAGCAGCTTTGGCGGGAGAGCCGGGGAGCTGTTTTTT
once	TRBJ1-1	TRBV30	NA	CAWSDGIVNTEAFF	TGTGCCTGGAGTGACGGGATTGTGAACACTGAAGCTTTCTTT
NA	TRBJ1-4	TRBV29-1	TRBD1	CSVTGANEKLFF	TGCAGCGTAACAGGGGCTAATGAAAAACTGTTTTTT
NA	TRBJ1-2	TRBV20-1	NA	CSARSVNGYTF	TGCAGTGCTAGATCCGTTAATGGCTACACCTTC
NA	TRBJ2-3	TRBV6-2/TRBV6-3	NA	CASSSPGTPDTQYF	TGTGCCAGCAGTTCACCCGGGACTCCAGATACGCAGTATTTT
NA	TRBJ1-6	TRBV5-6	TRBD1	CASSRGQGRGNSPLHF	TGTGCCAGCAGTCGAGGACAGGGCCGAGGGAATTCACCCCTCCACTTT
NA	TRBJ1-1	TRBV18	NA	CASSTGQRNTEAFF	TGTGCCAGCTCCACTGGACAGAGAAACACTGAAGCTTTCTTT
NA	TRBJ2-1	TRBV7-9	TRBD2	CASSFLGSSGSNEQFF	TGTGCCAGCAGCTTTCTAGGGTCTAGCGGGAGCAATGAGCAGTTCTTC